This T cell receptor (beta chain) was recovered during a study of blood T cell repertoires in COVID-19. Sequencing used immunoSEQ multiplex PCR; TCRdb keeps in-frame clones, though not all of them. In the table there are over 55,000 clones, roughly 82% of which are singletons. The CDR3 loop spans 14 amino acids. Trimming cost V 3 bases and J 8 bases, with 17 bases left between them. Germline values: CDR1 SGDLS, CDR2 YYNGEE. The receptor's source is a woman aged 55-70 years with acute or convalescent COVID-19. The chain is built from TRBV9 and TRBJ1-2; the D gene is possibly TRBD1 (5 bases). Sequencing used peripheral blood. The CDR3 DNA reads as TGTGCCAGCAGCGAGGGGACGTGGGACTTCGGCTACACCTTC. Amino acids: CASSEGTWDFGYTF.